This TCR beta chain was documented in a study of T and B cells in COVID-19 patients. Across the study: Most recovered patients had mild to moderate COVID-19 treated as outpatients. Median age was approximately 33 years in the recovered cohort and 67 years in the active-infection cohort. In the active-infection cohort, 18 of 20 patients had comorbidities linked to unfavorable COVID-19 outcome.

Each TRB amplification used about 250-550 ng of genomic DNA from blood. This clonotype was recorded a few times. The antigen remains undetermined. Germline V lookup: CDR1 MNHEY, CDR2 SVGAGI. Deletions cut 5 bases from V and 0 bases from J, with 14 bases between. CDR3 length: 16 residues. TRB rearrangements were amplified by multiplex PCR with BIOMED2 TRB-A/B primers. One entry per CDR3 protein, called by TCRdb with MiXCR from the multiplex PCR reads. In the table there are roughly 21,000 distinct CDR3 sequences, approximately 30% of which are singletons. Study observations and caveats: The recovered cohort had fewer than 3,000 exclusive TCR clusters, including a few dozen low generation probability clusters.

Sequencing was carried out using blood. The TCR originated in a human donor who had recovered from COVID-19. The V call is TRBV6-5, the J call TRBJ1-3, with D possibly being TRBD1 (5 bases). The CDR3 region has the DNA TGTGCCAGCAGTGAAGCGGGGGGACTCTCTGGAAACACCATATATTTT. Its translation: CASSEAGGLSGNTIYF.